This TCR beta chain was identified during a study of cytomegalovirus exposure and HLA in healthy donors. As regards this clone: Its antigen is not known.

Study-wide findings and caveats: Later, TCR association rates were found to vary by HLA locus, highest for DRB1 and lowest for HLA-C. In vitro confirmation showed three CMV-associated chains to be CMV antigen specific. Clonal expansion was found to be greater in HLA-associated TCR beta chains than in equally common others in a later analysis.

Healthy bone marrow donors supplied every sample. Germline V gene lookup returns CDR1 LNHDA and CDR2 SQIVND (reference sequence). V was pared by 5 bases and J by 0 bases, with 14 bases of the junction left unmatched. The CDR3 covers 19 residues. Researchers ran the PCR with 60 Vbeta and 13 Jbeta primers. The protocol was immunoSEQ multiplex PCR, while the TCRdb copy is restricted to in-frame clones and leaves out a portion. The sample yields under 200,000 clones, 78% seen once. This rearrangement joins TRBV19 to TRBJ2-3, with 10 bases lining up with TRBD2. The sample comprised PBMCs. The sequence was obtained from a woman between 45 and 60 years old in good health and CMV-seropositive. CDR3 bases: TGTGCCAGTAGTGCCGGGGAACTAGCGGGGCCTACTAGCACAGATACGCAGTATTTT. It encodes CASSAGELAGPTSTDTQYF.